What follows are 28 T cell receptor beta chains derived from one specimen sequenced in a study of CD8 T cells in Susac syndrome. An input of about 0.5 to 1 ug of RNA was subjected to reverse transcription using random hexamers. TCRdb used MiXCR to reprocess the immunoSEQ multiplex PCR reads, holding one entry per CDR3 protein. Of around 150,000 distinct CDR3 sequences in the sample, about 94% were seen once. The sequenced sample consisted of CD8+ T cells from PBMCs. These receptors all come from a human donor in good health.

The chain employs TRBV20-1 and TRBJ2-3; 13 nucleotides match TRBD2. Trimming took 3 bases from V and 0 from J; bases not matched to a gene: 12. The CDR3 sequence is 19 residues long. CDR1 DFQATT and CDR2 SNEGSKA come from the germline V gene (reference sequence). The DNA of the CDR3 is TGCAGTGCTAGCGTAATCAATCCGGGACTAGCGGGGAGCACAGATACGCAGTATTTT. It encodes CSASVINPGLAGSTDTQYF.

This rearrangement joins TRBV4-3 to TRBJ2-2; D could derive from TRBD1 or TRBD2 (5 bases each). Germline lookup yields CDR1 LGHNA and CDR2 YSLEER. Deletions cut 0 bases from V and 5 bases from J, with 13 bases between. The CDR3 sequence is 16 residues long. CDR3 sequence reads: CASSQEGTYITGELFF. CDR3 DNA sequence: TGCGCCAGCAGCCAAGAAGGGACCTACATAACCGGGGAGCTGTTTTTT.

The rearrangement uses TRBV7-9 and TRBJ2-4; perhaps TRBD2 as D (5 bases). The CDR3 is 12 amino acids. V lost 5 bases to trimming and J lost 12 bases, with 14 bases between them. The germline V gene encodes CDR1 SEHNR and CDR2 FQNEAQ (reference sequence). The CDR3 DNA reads TGTGCCAGCAGCACCGGGAACACTAATCAGTACTTC. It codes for CASSTGNTNQYF. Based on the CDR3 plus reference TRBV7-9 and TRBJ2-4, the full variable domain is DTGVSQNPRHKITKRGQNVTFRCDPISEHNRLYWYRQTLGQGPEFLTYFQNEAQLEKSRLLSDRFSAERPKGSFSTLEIQRTEQGDSAMYLCASSTGNTNQYFGAGTRLSVL.

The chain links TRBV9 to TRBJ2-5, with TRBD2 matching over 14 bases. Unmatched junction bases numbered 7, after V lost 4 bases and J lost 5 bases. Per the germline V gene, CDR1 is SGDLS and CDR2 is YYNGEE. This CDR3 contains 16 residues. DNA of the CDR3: TGTGCCAGCAGCCTCGGGACTAGCGGGAGTGGTGAGACCCAGTACTTC. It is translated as CASSLGTSGSGETQYF. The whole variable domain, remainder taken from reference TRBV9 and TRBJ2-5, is DSGVTQTPKHLITATGQRVTLRCSPRSGDLSVYWYQQSLDQGLQFLIQYYNGEERAKGNILERFSAQQFPDLHSELNLSSLELGDSALYFCASSLGTSGSGETQYFGPGTRLLVL.

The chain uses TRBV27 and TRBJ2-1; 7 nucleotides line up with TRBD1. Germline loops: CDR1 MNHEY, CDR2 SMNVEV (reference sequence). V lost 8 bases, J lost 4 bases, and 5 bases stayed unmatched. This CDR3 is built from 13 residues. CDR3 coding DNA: TGTGCCAGCGTTGGACAGGTTTACAATGAGCAGTTCTTC. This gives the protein CASVGQVYNEQFF.

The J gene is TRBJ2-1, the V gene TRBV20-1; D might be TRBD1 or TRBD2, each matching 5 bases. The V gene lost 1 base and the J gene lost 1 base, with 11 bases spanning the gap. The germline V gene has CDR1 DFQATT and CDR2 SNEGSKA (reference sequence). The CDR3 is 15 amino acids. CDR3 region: CSARVGTASYNEQFF. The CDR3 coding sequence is TGCAGTGCTAGAGTTGGGACGGCTTCCTACAATGAGCAGTTCTTC.

The DNA for the CDR3 is TGTGCCAGCAGTTACAGCAGACTTAACGAGCAGTACTTC. This encodes CASSYSRLNEQYF. V and J are TRBV6-5 and TRBJ2-7; D gene uncertain. The germline V gene encodes CDR1 MNHEY and CDR2 SVGAGI. V lost 2 bases and J 5 bases, leaving 10 bases between the germline ends. The CDR3 is 13 residues long.

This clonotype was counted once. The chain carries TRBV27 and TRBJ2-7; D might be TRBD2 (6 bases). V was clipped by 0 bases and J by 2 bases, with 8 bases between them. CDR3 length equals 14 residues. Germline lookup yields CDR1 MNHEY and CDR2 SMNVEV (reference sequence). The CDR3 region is CASSLSEGPYEQYF. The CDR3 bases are TGTGCCAGCAGTTTATCGGAGGGCCCCTACGAGCAGTACTTC.

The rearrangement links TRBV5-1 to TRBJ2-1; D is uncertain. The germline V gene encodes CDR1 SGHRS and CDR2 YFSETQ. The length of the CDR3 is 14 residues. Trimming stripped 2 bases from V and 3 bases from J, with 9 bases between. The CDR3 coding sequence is TGCGCCAGCAGCTTCTTACCAGACTACAATGAGCAGTTCTTC. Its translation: CASSFLPDYNEQFF.

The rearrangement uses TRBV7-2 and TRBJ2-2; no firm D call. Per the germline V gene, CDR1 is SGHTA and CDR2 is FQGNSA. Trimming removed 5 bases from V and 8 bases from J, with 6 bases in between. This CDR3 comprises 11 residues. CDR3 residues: CASSEPGELFF. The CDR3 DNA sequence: TGTGCCAGCAGCGAGCCTGGGGAGCTGTTTTTT.

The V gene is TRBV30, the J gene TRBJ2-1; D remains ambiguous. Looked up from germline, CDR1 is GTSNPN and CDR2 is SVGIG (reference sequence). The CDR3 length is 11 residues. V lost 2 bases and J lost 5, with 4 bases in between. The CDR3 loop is CAWSTDNEQFF. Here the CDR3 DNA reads TGTGCCTGGAGTACGGACAATGAGCAGTTCTTC.

CDR3 sequence (DNA): TGTGCCAGCAGTTTTCGGGGGGATGGCTACACCTTC. This gives the protein CASSFRGDGYTF. The gene calls are TRBV27 and TRBJ1-2, with D maybe TRBD1 (5 bases). The germline gives CDR1 MNHEY, CDR2 SMNVEV (reference sequence). The V end lost 3 bases, the J end lost 6 bases, and 8 bases lay between the germline ends. This CDR3 spans 12 amino acids.

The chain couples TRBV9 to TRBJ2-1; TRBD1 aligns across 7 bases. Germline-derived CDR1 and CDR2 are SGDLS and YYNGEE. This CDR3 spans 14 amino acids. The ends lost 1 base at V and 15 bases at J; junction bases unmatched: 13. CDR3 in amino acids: CASSVWGQGGLLFF. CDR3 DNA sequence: TGTGCCAGCAGCGTATGGGGCCAAGGGGGCTTATTGTTCTTC.

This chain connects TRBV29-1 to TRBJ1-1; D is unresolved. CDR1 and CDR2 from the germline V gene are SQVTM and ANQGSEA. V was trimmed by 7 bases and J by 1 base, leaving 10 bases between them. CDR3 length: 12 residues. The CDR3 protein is CSAEQQNTEAFF. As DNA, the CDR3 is TGCAGCGCCGAACAGCAGAACACTGAAGCTTTCTTT.

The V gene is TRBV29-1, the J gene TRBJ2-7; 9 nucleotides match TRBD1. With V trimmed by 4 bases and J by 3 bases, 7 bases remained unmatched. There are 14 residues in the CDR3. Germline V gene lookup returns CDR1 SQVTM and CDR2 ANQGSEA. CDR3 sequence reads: CSVALPGQGYEQYF. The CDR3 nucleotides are TGCAGCGTTGCATTACCGGGACAGGGCTACGAGCAGTACTTC.

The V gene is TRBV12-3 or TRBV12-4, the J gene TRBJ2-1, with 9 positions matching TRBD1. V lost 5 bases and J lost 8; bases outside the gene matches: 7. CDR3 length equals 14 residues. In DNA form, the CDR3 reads TGTGCCAGCAGTATTAAGGACAGGGGAGATGAGCAGTTCTTC. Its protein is CASSIKDRGDEQFF.

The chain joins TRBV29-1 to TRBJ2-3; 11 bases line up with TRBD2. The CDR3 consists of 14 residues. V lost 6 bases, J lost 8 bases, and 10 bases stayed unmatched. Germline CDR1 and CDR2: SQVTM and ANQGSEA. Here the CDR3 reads CSVPSGRPPVTQYF. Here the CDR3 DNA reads TGCAGCGTGCCTAGCGGGAGGCCTCCCGTTACGCAGTATTTT.

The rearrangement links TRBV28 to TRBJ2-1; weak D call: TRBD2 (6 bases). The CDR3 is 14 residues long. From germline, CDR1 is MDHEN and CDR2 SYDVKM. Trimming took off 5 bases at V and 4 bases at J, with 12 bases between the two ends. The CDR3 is CASSQGGKYNEQFF. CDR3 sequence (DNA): TGTGCCAGCAGTCAGGGCGGGAAATACAATGAGCAGTTCTTC.

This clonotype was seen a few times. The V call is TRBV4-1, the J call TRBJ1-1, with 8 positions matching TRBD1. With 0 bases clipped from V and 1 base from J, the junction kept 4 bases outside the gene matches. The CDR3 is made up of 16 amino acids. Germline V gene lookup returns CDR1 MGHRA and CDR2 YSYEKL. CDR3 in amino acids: CASSQDTGTGNTEAFF. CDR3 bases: TGCGCCAGCAGCCAAGACACCGGGACAGGGAACACTGAAGCTTTCTTT.

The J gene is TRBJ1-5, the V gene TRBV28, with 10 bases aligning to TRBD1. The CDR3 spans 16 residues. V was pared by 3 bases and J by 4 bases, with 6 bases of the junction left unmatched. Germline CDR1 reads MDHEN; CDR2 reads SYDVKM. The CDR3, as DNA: TGTGCCAGCAGTTTGGGGACAGGGGTAGTAAATCAGCCCCAGCATTTT. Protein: CASSLGTGVVNQPQHF. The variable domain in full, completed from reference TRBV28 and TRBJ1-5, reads DVKVTQSSRYLVKRTGEKVFLECVQDMDHENMFWYRQDPGLGLRLIYFSYDVKMKEKGDIPEGYSVSREKKERFSLILESASTNQTSMYLCASSLGTGVVNQPQHFGDGTRLSIL.

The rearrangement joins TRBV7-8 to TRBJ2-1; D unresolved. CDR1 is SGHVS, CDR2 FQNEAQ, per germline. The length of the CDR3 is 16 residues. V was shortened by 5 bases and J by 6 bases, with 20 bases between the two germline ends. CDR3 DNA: TGTGCCAGCAGCCCCTATTTTTGGGAAATCGGCAATGAGCAGTTCTTC. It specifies CASSPYFWEIGNEQFF. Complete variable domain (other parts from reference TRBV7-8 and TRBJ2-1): GAGVSQSPRYKVAKRGQDVALRCDPISGHVSLFWYQQALGQGPEFLTYFQNEAQLDKSGLPSDRFFAERPEGSVSTLKIQRTQQEDSAVYLCASSPYFWEIGNEQFFGPGTRLTVL.

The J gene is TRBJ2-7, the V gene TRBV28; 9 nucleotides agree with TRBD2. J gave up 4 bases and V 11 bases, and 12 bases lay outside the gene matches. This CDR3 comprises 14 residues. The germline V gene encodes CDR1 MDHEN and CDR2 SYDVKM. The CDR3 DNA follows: TGTGCCTCCCGAGCGGGGGGCACTGGGTACGAGCAGTACTTC. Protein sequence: CASRAGGTGYEQYF. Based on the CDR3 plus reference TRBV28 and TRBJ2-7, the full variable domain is DVKVTQSSRYLVKRTGEKVFLECVQDMDHENMFWYRQDPGLGLRLIYFSYDVKMKEKGDIPEGYSVSREKKERFSLILESASTNQTSMYLCASRAGGTGYEQYFGPGTRLTVT.

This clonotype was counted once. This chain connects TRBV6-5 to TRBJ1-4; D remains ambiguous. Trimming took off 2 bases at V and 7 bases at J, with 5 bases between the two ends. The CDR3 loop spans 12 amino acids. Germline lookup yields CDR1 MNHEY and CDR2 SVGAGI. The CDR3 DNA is TGTGCCAGCAGTTACGACGGTGAAAAACTGTTTTTT. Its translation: CASSYDGEKLFF.

For the CDR3, the DNA is TGTGCCAGCAGCATCGACAGGGAAGGTGAGCAGTTCTTC. It is translated as CASSIDREGEQFF. The chain uses TRBV7-9 and TRBJ2-1, with 7 bases that match TRBD1. The length of the CDR3 is 13 residues. Trimming cost V 5 bases and J 9 bases; bases outside gene matches: 7. The V gene's germline CDR1 is SEHNR and CDR2 FQNEAQ (reference sequence).

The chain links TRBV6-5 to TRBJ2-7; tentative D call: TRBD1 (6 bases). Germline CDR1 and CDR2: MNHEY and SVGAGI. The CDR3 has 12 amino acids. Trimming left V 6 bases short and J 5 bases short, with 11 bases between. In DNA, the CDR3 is TGTGCCAGCAGCCCTGGACAGAACGAGCAGTACTTC. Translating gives CASSPGQNEQYF.

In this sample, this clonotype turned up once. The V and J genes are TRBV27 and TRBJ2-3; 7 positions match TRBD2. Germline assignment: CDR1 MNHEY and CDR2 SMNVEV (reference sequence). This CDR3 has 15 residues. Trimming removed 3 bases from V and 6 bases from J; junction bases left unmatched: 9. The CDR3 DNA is TGTGCCAGCAGTTTGGGCGGGAGAATGTTGGATACGCAGTATTTT. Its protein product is CASSLGGRMLDTQYF.

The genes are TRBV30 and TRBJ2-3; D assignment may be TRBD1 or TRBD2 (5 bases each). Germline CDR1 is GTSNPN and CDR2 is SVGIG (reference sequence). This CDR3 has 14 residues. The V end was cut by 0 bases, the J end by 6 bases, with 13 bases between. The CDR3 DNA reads TGTGCCTGGAGTGTACACTCCGGGGCCGATACGCAGTATTTT. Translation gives CAWSVHSGADTQYF.

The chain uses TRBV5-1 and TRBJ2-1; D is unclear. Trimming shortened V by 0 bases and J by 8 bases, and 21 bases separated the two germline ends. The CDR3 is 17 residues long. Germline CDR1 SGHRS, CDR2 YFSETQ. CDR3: CASSLAGQASSFDEQFF. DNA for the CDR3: TGCGCCAGCAGCTTGGCCGGGCAAGCCTCCAGTTTCGATGAGCAGTTCTTC.